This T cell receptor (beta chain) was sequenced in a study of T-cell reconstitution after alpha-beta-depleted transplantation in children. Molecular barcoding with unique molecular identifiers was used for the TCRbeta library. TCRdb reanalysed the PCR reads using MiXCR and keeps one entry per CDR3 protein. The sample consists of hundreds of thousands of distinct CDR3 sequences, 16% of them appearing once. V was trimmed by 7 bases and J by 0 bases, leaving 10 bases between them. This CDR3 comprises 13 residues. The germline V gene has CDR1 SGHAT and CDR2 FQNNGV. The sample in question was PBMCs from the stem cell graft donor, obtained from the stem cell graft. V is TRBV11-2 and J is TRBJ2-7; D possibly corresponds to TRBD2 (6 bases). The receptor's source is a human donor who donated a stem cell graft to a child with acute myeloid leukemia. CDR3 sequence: CASNRDFSYEQYF. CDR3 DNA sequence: TGTGCCAGCAATCGGGACTTCTCCTACGAGCAGTACTTC.